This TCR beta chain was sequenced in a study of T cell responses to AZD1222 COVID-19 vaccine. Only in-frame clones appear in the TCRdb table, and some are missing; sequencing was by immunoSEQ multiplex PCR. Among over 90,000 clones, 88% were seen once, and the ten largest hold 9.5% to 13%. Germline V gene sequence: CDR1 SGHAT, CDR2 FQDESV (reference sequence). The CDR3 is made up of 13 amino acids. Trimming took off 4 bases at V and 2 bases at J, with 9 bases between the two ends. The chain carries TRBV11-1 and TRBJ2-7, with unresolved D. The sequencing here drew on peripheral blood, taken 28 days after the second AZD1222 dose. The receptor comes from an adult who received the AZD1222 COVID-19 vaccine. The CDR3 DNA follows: TGTGCCAGCAGCTCGGACGGTCCCTACGAGCAGTACTTC. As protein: CASSSDGPYEQYF.